These 16 T cell receptor beta chains were all obtained from the same sample, sequenced in a study of blood T cell repertoires in COVID-19. Measured with immunoSEQ multiplex PCR; TCRdb has only the in-frame clones, and not every one. The table records under 300,000 clones, around 89% of them present only once. Sequencing was carried out using PBMCs or T cells enriched from blood (not recorded which). Receptor source: a man aged 35 to 55 who had recovered from COVID-19.

The chain carries TRBV6-2 or TRBV6-3 and TRBJ1-5, with TRBD1 matching over 7 bases. Germline lookup yields CDR1 MNHEY and CDR2 SVGEGT. V shed 1 base and J 4 bases; nucleotides not matched to a gene: 10. The CDR3 is 17 residues long. The CDR3 is CASSYYNRNRGNQPQHF. The CDR3 bases are TGTGCCAGCAGTTACTATAACCGAAACAGGGGAAATCAGCCCCAGCATTTT.

The chain joins TRBV28 to TRBJ2-7, with 10 bases lining up with TRBD2. V dropped 6 bases and J dropped 5; count of bases not matched to a gene: 4. CDR1 MDHEN and CDR2 SYDVKM come from the germline V gene. The CDR3 has 13 residues. Here the CDR3 reads CASRAGGPDEQYF. The CDR3 DNA reads TGTGCCAGCAGAGCGGGAGGGCCTGACGAGCAGTACTTC.

V and J are TRBV28 and TRBJ2-7; TRBD2 is a possible D gene (6 bases). This CDR3 has 13 residues. CDR1 is MDHEN, CDR2 SYDVKM, per germline. Trimming left V 10 bases short and J 7 bases short, with 20 bases between. The CDR3 protein is CATRDLGSREQYF. Here the CDR3 DNA reads TGTGCCACCCGGGACTTGGGGAGTCGGGAGCAGTACTTC.

This chain uses TRBV15 with TRBJ1-4, with D possibly TRBD1 on 5 matching bases. The germline V gene encodes CDR1 LNHNV and CDR2 YYDKDF (reference sequence). V lost 3 bases and J 4 bases, leaving 15 bases between the germline ends. The CDR3 runs to 16 residues. CDR3 residues: CATSRPSTAYNEKLFF. CDR3 DNA: TGTGCCACCAGCAGGCCATCGACAGCATATAATGAAAAACTGTTTTTT. Together with reference TRBV15 and TRBJ1-4, the CDR3 gives the full variable domain: DAMVIQNPRYQVTQFGKPVTLSCSQTLNHNVMYWYQQKSSQAPKLLFHYYDKDFNNEADTPDNFQSRRPNTSFCFLDIRSPGLGDTAMYLCATSRPSTAYNEKLFFGSGTQLSVL.

CDR3 sequence (DNA): TGTGCCAGCAGCTCCCCAAGGACAATCTCCTACGAGCAGTACTTC. This gives the protein CASSSPRTISYEQYF. The V and J genes are TRBV7-9 and TRBJ2-7, with D possibly TRBD1 on 5 matching bases. The CDR3 has 15 residues. V was shortened by 4 bases and J by 0 bases, with 13 bases between the two germline ends. Looked up from germline, CDR1 is SEHNR and CDR2 is FQNEAQ (reference sequence).

This clone was detected a few times. The V call is TRBV6-5, the J call TRBJ1-2; D gene ambiguous. CDR3 length equals 14 residues. Trimming stripped 6 bases from V and 4 bases from J, with 15 bases between. Germline CDR1 is MNHEY and CDR2 is SVGAGI. CDR3 in amino acids: CASRRTSAGYGYTF. CDR3 bases: TGTGCCAGCAGGAGGACCTCGGCGGGCTATGGCTACACCTTC.

The J gene is TRBJ2-1, the V gene TRBV25-1; TRBD2 aligns across 8 bases. After removal of 0 bases from V and 6 bases from J, the junction contained 10 bases not matched to a gene. The CDR3 extends over 17 amino acids. Germline V lookup: CDR1 MGHDK, CDR2 SYGVNS. This CDR3 reads CASSEYPRGGGSNEQFF. The CDR3 DNA reads as TGTGCCAGCAGTGAATACCCCCGGGGCGGGGGGTCCAATGAGCAGTTCTTC.

V usage is TRBV3-1 (or the pseudogene TRBV3-2) and J usage is TRBJ2-1, with 8 nucleotides matching TRBD2. Germline V gives CDR1 LGHDT, CDR2 YNNKEL (reference sequence). This CDR3 has 15 amino acids. Germline trimming cut 4 bases from V and 1 base from J; bases unmatched to any gene: 3. For the CDR3, the DNA is TGTGCCAGCAGCCTGGCTAGCGGGTCCTACAATGAGCAGTTCTTC. This gives the protein CASSLASGSYNEQFF.

CDR3 sequence (DNA): TGCAGCGTTGCTCCCGGGACATTTAAGGCTGAAGCTTTCTTT. Its translation is CSVAPGTFKAEAFF. The chain uses TRBV29-1 and TRBJ1-1; TRBD1 is a possible D gene (6 bases). Trimming removed 4 bases at V and 6 bases at J, with 18 bases between. The CDR3 contains 14 residues. Germline CDR1 SQVTM, CDR2 ANQGSEA. The complete variable domain, with remaining parts taken from reference TRBV29-1 and TRBJ1-1, reads SAVISQKPSRDICQRGTSLTIQCQVDSQVTMMFWYRQQPGQSLTLIATANQGSEATYESGFVIDKFPISRPNLTFSTLTVSNMSPEDSSIYLCSVAPGTFKAEAFFGQGTRLTVV.

V is TRBV6-1 and J is TRBJ1-6, with TRBD1 matching over 7 bases. The germline gives CDR1 MNHNS, CDR2 SASEGT. The CDR3 length is 17 residues. V was pared by 2 bases and J by 7 bases, with 11 bases of the junction left unmatched. The CDR3 DNA reads as TGTGCCAGCAGTGAACTAAGGGGGCCCACCCCCAATTCACCCCTCCACTTT. It is translated as CASSELRGPTPNSPLHF.

This chain connects TRBV3-1 (or the pseudogene TRBV3-2) to TRBJ1-6; D gene uncertain. The V gene's germline CDR1 is LGHDT and CDR2 YNNKEL (reference sequence). The CDR3 covers 16 residues. Between the trimmed V and J ends, which lost 5 bases and 5 bases, there was a span of 16 bases. The CDR3 loop reads CASSSTPDGNNSPLHF. CDR3 coding DNA: TGTGCCAGCAGCTCAACGCCCGACGGGAATAATTCACCCCTCCACTTT.

The rearrangement uses TRBV4-1 and TRBJ2-5; 11 nucleotides align to TRBD2. The germline V gene has CDR1 MGHRA and CDR2 YSYEKL. V lost 2 bases to trimming and J lost 5 bases; unmatched junction nucleotides: 10. This CDR3 comprises 17 residues. The CDR3 DNA reads as TGCGCCAGCAGCCAAAGAACAGTAGCGGGGGGGCAGGAGACCCAGTACTTC. The encoded protein is CASSQRTVAGGQETQYF.

The genes are TRBV5-6 and TRBJ2-7; 7 positions match TRBD1. J was trimmed by 1 base and V by 5 bases; bases with no gene match: 6. Germline lookup yields CDR1 SGHDT and CDR2 YYEEEE. The CDR3 sequence is 14 residues long. For the CDR3, the DNA is TGTGCCAGCAGAAAAACAGGGGAGTCCTACGAGCAGTACTTC. Protein: CASRKTGESYEQYF.

V gene TRBV19 combines with J gene TRBJ2-2; the match to TRBD1 covers 9 bases. Germline CDR1 LNHDA, CDR2 SQIVND (reference sequence). The V and J ends lost 4 bases and 1 base, in that order; junction bases with no gene match: 1. The CDR3 runs 15 residues. As DNA, the CDR3 is TGTGCCAGTAGTACGGGACAGGGGAACACCGGGGAGCTGTTTTTT. As protein: CASSTGQGNTGELFF.

The chain couples TRBV5-5 to TRBJ2-7; 9 nucleotides line up with TRBD1. The CDR3 is 17 amino acids. The germline V gene encodes CDR1 SGHKS and CDR2 YYEKEE (reference sequence). V lost 4 bases, J lost 4 bases, and 15 bases stayed unmatched. The CDR3: CASSQITGGAAKYEQYF. CDR3 DNA: TGTGCCAGCAGCCAGATAACAGGGGGCGCAGCAAAGTACGAGCAGTACTTC.

The rearrangement uses TRBV5-4 and TRBJ1-1; D may be TRBD1 (5 bases). V was trimmed by 4 bases and J by 1 base, leaving 14 bases between them. Per germline, CDR1 SGHNT and CDR2 YYREEE (reference sequence). There are 15 residues in the CDR3. CDR3 loop: CASSERRGGNTEAFF. The CDR3 DNA reads TGTGCCAGCAGCGAACGCCGGGGGGGGAACACTGAAGCTTTCTTT.